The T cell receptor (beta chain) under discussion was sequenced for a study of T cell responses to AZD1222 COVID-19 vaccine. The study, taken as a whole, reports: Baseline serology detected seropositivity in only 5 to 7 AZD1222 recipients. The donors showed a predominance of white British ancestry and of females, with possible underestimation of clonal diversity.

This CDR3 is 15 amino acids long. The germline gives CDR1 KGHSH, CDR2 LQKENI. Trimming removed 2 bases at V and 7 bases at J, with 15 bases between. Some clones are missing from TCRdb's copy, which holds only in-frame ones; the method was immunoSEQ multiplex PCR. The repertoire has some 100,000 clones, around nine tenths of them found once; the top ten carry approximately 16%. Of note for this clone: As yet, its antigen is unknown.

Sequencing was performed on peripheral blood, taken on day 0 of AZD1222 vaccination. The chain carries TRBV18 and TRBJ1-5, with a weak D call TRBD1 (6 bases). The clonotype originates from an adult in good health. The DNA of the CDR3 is TGTGCCAGCTCACCAGGGACACCTGGGCGACAGCCCCAGCATTTT. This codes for CASSPGTPGRQPQHF.